This T cell receptor beta chain was identified during a study of technical replicates of blood from a handful of donors. The table came from immunoSEQ multiplex PCR; TCRdb's copy has only in-frame clones and leaves some out. Of 65,000 to 85,000 clones listed, nearly 98% are singletons. Germline lookup yields CDR1 MNHEY and CDR2 SVGAGI. Trimming removed 0 bases at V and 8 bases at J, with 13 bases between. The CDR3 is 14 amino acids. The chain carries TRBV6-5 and TRBJ1-2; tentative D call: TRBD1 (6 bases). This TCR was recovered from a human donor in good health. The specimen sequenced was T cells isolated from PBMCs. The CDR3 nucleotides read TGTGCCAGCAGTTACTCGGTAACCCAGGGGGGCTACACCTTC. This gives the protein CASSYSVTQGGYTF.